The rows below give T cell receptor beta chains drawn from one sample of a study of shared T cell receptors in the human thymus. Assay used: immunoSEQ multiplex PCR; TCRdb lists only in-frame clones, some missing. The table has about 610,000 clones, 70% to 90% seen once; the top ten hold approximately 0.011%. The sample was also linked to a second study, of human thymus T cells.

The sample consisted of thymocytes. The origin of the receptors is a boy under two years old with a congenital heart defect. CDR3s leave out the opening cysteine and the closing phenylalanine or tryptophan. Fields, in order: V gene, D gene, CDR3 protein. D genes are given only for firm matches.

TRBV25-1	NA	ASSVSGNNEQF
TRBV4-2	TRBD1	ASSRTDRVETQY
TRBV18	TRBD1	ASSPWTGGMNTEAF
TRBV28	TRBD2	ASSFNPSGRDTQY
TRBV21-1	NA	ASSVPGGRGETQY
TRBV30	NA	AWPTGHTIY
TRBV10-2	TRBD2	ASSVWVARRGRVDEQF
TRBV14	TRBD2	ASSQPGLAGSSYNEQF
TRBV7-9	NA	ASSLGGQLKHYNEQF
TRBV7-2	TRBD2	ASSSAGVIETQY
TRBV6-5	NA	ASSDRGSYEQY
TRBV25-1	NA	ASSDGHLNTGELF
TRBV25-1	TRBD1	ASRLGTGGVDGYT
TRBV6-6	TRBD2	ASSRGLAGPDEQY
TRBV29-1	TRBD2	SVYTGLAAYNEQF
TRBV5-1	NA	ASSSGSLRVHEQY
TRBV18	NA	ASSLEGGAF
TRBV4-1	TRBD2	ASSQARPLAGGPNTGELF
TRBV6-5	NA	ASSSPDMLSYNEQF
TRBV7-2	TRBD2	ASSPGLAEETQY
TRBV5-1	NA	ASSLVTKLSSYEQY
TRBV7-9	NA	ASSHSGALYNEQF
TRBV4-1	TRBD2	ASSLTSGRTDTQY
TRBV6-1	NA	ASRDTYLEQY
TRBV2	TRBD1	ASSEAGRGYEKLF
TRBV9	TRBD1	ASSVDSTGSGYT
TRBV7-8	NA	ASSFHRDPCYQPQH
TRBV10-3	NA	ATKKEVDGYT
TRBV25-1	NA	ASSELGDGSGANVLT
TRBV4-3	NA	ASSTSSETYNEQF
TRBV7-9	TRBD1	ASSSGQITYEQY
TRBV28	NA	ASESGYEQF
TRBV29-1	TRBD2	SAEGLAGNEQF
TRBV19	NA	ASSRPEGGVLDTQY
TRBV4-3	TRBD1	ASSRRTGDTEAF
TRBV7-7	TRBD1	ASSQTGGAGETQY
TRBV7-9	NA	ASSLAGLIYEQY
TRBV27	TRBD1	ASSSCLLTTGGENTEAF
TRBV6-5	NA	ASSYSSGKAF
TRBV7-9	NA	ASSYPADFNYGYT
TRBV6-5	TRBD2	ASKGRGVAEQY
TRBV30	TRBD2	AWRPRSASGSLYEQY
TRBV6-6	NA	ASSAGQNEKLF
TRBV18	NA	ASSPLSSSQGPNYEQY
TRBV28	TRBD1	ASSFRDRPEKLF
TRBV9	TRBD2	ASSDPREWAGGLGDTQY
TRBV11-3	NA	ASSPYLAYEQY
TRBV5-1	NA	ASSPDSGTWRGGELF
TRBV29-1	TRBD2	STPGLAGVETQY
TRBV15	NA	ATSRGLNSYEQY
TRBV2	TRBD1	ANCPQWGQEIHEQY
TRBV28	NA	ASSFRGGYT
TRBV4-3	TRBD1	ASSQDGGQVGSYNEQF
TRBV18	TRBD2	ASSFSGRRAYEQY
TRBV6-6	NA	ASSPTGPKNIQY
TRBV10-2	TRBD2	ASSESNWTSDTGQETQY
TRBV14	NA	ASSQELRLFGADEQY
TRBV4-3	TRBD2	ASSRRLAEGEDTQY
TRBV29-1	NA	SVEDPGNGGPSLYEQY
TRBV4-1	NA	ASSQGVLDYNSPLH